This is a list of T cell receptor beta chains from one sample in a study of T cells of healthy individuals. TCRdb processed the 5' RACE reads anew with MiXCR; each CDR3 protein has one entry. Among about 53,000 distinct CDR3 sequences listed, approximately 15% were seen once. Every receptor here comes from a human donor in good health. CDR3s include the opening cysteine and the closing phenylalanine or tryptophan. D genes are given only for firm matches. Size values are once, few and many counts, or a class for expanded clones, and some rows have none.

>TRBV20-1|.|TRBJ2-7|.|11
CSLGLSYEQYF
TGCAGTCTCGGTCTTTCCTACGAGCAGTACTTC
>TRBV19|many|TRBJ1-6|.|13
CASSIDSYSPLHF
TGTGCCAGTAGTATAGACAGCTATTCACCCCTCCACTTT
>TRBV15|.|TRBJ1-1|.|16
CATSRDPAGSGTEAFF
TGTGCCACCAGCAGAGATCCCGCAGGTTCGGGCACTGAAGCTTTCTTT
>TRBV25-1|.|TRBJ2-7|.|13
CASSERAPYEQYF
TGTGCCAGCAGTGAACGGGCTCCCTACGAGCAGTACTTC
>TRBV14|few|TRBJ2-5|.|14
CASSPAGLIETQYF
TGTGCCAGCAGCCCGGCAGGGCTCATCGAGACCCAGTACTTC
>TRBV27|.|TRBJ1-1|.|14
CASGIDGTLTEAFF
TGTGCCAGCGGAATTGACGGAACCCTCACTGAAGCTTTCTTT
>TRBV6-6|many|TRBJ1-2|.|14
CASSYSGDNYGYTF
TGTGCCAGCAGTTACTCAGGGGATAACTATGGCTACACCTTC
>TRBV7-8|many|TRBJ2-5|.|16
CASSQRASPGGETQYF
TGTGCCAGCAGCCAACGGGCCTCACCTGGGGGGGAGACCCAGTACTTC
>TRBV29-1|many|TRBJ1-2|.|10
CSVGTQGPTF
TGCAGCGTTGGTACACAGGGCCCAACCTTC
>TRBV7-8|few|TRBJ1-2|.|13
CASSLGAVYGYTF
TGTGCCAGCAGCTTAGGGGCAGTCTATGGCTACACCTTC
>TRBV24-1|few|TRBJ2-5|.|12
CATGEGEQTQYF
TGTGCCACCGGTGAGGGGGAACAGACCCAGTACTTC
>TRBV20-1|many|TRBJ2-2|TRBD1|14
CSARQGVGTGELFF
TGCAGTGCTAGACAGGGGGTGGGCACCGGGGAGCTGTTTTTT
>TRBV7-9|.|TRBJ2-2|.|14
CASSFPPGPGELFF
TGTGCCAGCAGCTTCCCCCCGGGGCCCGGGGAGCTGTTTTTT
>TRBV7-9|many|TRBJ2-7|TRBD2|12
CASNPGGGEQYF
TGTGCCAGCAATCCGGGGGGTGGCGAGCAGTACTTC
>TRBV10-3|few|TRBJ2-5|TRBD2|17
CAISGTSGSLLQETQYF
TGTGCCATCAGTGGGACTAGCGGGAGTCTCTTACAAGAGACCCAGTACTTC
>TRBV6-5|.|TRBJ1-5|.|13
CASSYGFNQPQHF
TGTGCCAGCAGTTACGGCTTCAATCAGCCCCAGCATTTT
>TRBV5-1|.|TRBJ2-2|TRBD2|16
CASSSGLAGVTGELFF
TGCGCCAGCAGCTCCGGACTAGCGGGAGTGACCGGGGAGCTGTTTTTT
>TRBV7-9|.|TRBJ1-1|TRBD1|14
CASSLGQVYTEAFF
TGTGCCAGCAGCTTGGGACAGGTTTACACTGAAGCTTTCTTT
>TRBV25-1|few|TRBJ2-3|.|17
CASTNKWGSGSTDTQYF
TGTGCCAGCACAAATAAGTGGGGAAGCGGGAGCACAGATACGCAGTATTTT
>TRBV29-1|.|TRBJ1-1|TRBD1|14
CSVEQGAGNTEAFF
TGCAGCGTTGAGCAGGGGGCTGGGAACACTGAAGCTTTCTTT
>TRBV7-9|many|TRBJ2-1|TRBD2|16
CASSSAPGLGVNEQFF
TGTGCCAGCAGCTCCGCTCCGGGACTAGGGGTCAATGAGCAGTTCTTC
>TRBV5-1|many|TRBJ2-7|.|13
CASSLTGLYEQYF
TGCGCCAGCAGCTTGACAGGGCTCTACGAGCAGTACTTC
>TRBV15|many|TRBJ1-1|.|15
CATSRATGYYTEAFF
TGTGCCACCAGCAGGGCAACAGGGTACTACACTGAAGCTTTCTTT
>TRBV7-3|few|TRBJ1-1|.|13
CASSSTMNTEAFF
TGTGCCAGCAGCTCGACCATGAACACTGAAGCTTTCTTT
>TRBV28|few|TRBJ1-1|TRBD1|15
CASSPPDRVNTEAFF
TGTGCCAGCAGCCCCCCGGACAGGGTGAACACTGAAGCTTTCTTT
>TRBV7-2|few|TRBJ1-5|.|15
CASSLKALGSQPQHF
TGTGCCAGCAGCTTAAAAGCCCTAGGGAGTCAGCCCCAGCATTTT
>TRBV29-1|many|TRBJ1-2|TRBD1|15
CSVGRGRDGNYGYTF
TGCAGCGTTGGCAGGGGGCGCGATGGGAACTATGGCTACACCTTC
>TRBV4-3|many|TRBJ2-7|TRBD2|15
CASSQDTSGHYEQYF
TGCGCCAGCAGCCAAGATACTAGCGGACACTACGAGCAGTACTTC
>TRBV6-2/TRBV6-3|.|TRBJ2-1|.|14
CASVRDGTYNEQFF
TGTGCCAGCGTAAGGGACGGCACCTACAATGAGCAGTTCTTC
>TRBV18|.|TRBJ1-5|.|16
CASSPPAGSRNQPQHF
TGTGCCAGCTCACCACCGGCCGGGTCGCGCAATCAGCCCCAGCATTTT
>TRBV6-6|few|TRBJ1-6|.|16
CASSYSGPLNNSPLHF
TGTGCCAGCAGTTACTCCGGACCGCTAAATAATTCACCCCTCCACTTT
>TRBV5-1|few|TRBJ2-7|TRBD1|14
CASSFRTGGNEQYF
TGCGCCAGCAGCTTTCGGACAGGGGGCAACGAGCAGTACTTC
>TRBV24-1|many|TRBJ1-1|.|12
CATSENKGEAFF
TGTGCCACCAGTGAGAACAAGGGTGAAGCTTTCTTT
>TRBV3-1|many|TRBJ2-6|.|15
CASSQSRAGANVLTF
TGTGCCAGCAGCCAATCCCGGGCTGGGGCCAACGTCCTGACTTTC
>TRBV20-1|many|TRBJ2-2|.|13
CSALTQGAGELFF
TGCAGTGCGCTGACCCAGGGAGCCGGGGAGCTGTTTTTT
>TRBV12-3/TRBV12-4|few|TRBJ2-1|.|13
CASGDLGGYEQFF
TGTGCCAGCGGAGATCTGGGGGGCTATGAGCAGTTCTTC
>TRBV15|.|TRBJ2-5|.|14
CATSTNRGGETQYF
TGTGCCACCAGCACAAACAGGGGAGGGGAGACCCAGTACTTC
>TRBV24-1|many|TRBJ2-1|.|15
CATSDFRVLDNEQFF
TGTGCCACCAGTGATTTCAGGGTGTTGGACAATGAGCAGTTCTTC
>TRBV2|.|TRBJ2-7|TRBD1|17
CASIPGDDRGRPYEQYF
TGTGCCAGCATCCCGGGGGACGACAGGGGGCGTCCCTACGAGCAGTACTTC
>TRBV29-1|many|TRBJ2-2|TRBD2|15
CSARTSGTNTGELFF
TGCAGCGCCCGGACTAGCGGGACAAACACCGGGGAGCTGTTTTTT
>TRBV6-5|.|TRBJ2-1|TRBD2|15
CASRTGREGRLEQFF
TGTGCCAGCAGAACGGGACGGGAGGGCCGGCTTGAGCAGTTCTTC
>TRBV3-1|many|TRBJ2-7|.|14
CASSPRQGGYEQYF
TGTGCCAGCAGCCCTAGACAGGGAGGCTACGAGCAGTACTTC
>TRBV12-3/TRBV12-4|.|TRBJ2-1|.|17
CASSFSASAAAINEQFF
TGTGCCAGCAGTTTTTCAGCGAGCGCGGCGGCTATCAATGAGCAGTTCTTC
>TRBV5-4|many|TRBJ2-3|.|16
CASSLVRGQPTDTQYF
TGTGCCAGCAGCTTGGTGCGGGGGCAGCCCACAGATACGCAGTATTTT
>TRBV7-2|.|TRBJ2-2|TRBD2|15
CASTTLEAGTGELFF
TGTGCCAGCACCACCTTAGAAGCGGGGACCGGGGAGCTGTTTTTT
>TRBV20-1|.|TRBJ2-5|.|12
CSARDRVETQYF
TGCAGTGCTAGAGATCGTGTAGAGACCCAGTACTTC